This T cell receptor (beta chain) comes out of a study of graft-versus-host responses after intestinal transplantation. Overall study: All of the recipients had induction that used anti-thymocyte globulin, then tacrolimus and steroids for around three years.

Note on this clone: Its antigen remains unknown.

This table comes from immunoSEQ multiplex PCR, and its TCRdb copy is limited to in-frame clones, with some not included. The sample shows 70,000 or so clones, 84% of them seen only once. Germline loops: CDR1 SQVTM, CDR2 ANQGSEA. The length of the CDR3 is 14 residues. V lost 7 bases, J lost 5 bases, and 20 bases lay in between. V and J are TRBV29-1 and TRBJ1-1; possible D gene TRBD1, 6 bases. The material sequenced was unstimulated CD4+ T cells sorted from spleen or lymph node cells, taken before transplant. This sequence was found in a human donor who was the organ donor for an intestinal transplant. The CDR3 region is CSASGGGGLTEAFF. The CDR3 DNA follows: TGCAGCGCCTCAGGCGGGGGCGGTTTGACTGAAGCTTTCTTT.